The rows below give T cell receptor beta chains drawn from one sample of a study of OX40 agonist ivuxolimab in advanced cancers. Measured with immunoSEQ multiplex PCR; TCRdb has only the in-frame clones, and not every one. In the table there are about 60,000 clones, 90% to 95% of which are singletons. The starting material was CD4+ or CD8+ T cells sorted from blood, obtained in a trial of the OX40 agonist ivuxolimab. These receptors were obtained from an adult with an advanced solid tumor such as melanoma, head and neck, liver or kidney cancer. Both conserved end residues are part of each CDR3. D genes are given only for firm matches. The size field is filled for only some rows; it gives once, few, many or a size class.

>TRBJ1-1|TRBV7-9|TRBD1|NA
CASSIQGARTEAFF
TGTGCCAGCAGCATACAGGGGGCACGGACTGAAGCTTTCTTT
>TRBJ2-7|TRBV27|NA|NA
CASSPYPDSSYEQYF
TGTGCCAGCAGTCCCTATCCGGACAGCTCCTACGAGCAGTACTTC
>TRBJ2-2|TRBV15|NA|NA
CATSRDRGRAGELFF
TGTGCCACCAGCAGAGATCGGGGCAGAGCCGGGGAGCTGTTTTTT
>TRBJ2-1|TRBV6-5|NA|NA
CASSWYNEQFF
TGTGCCAGCAGTTGGTACAATGAGCAGTTCTTC
>TRBJ1-2|TRBV4-3|NA|NA
CASSQDGNYGYTF
TGCGCCAGCAGCCAAGATGGAAACTATGGCTACACCTTC
>TRBJ2-7|TRBV7-9|TRBD1|NA
CASSAPGQGVHEQYF
TGTGCCAGCAGCGCGCCGGGACAGGGTGTCCACGAGCAGTACTTC
>TRBJ2-3|TRBV30|NA|NA
CAWSFTTDTQYF
TGTGCCTGGAGTTTCACGACGGATACGCAGTATTTT
>TRBJ2-3|TRBV27|TRBD2|NA
CASSLSIAGLSTDTQYF
TGTGCCAGCAGTTTATCGATAGCGGGACTTAGCACAGATACGCAGTATTTT
>TRBJ1-1|TRBV6-1|NA|NA
CASAGPYMNTEAFF
TGTGCCAGCGCCGGGCCCTACATGAACACTGAAGCTTTCTTT
>TRBJ2-5|TRBV28|TRBD1|NA
CASNPTGTGVGETQYF
TGTGCCAGCAATCCAACTGGGACAGGGGTGGGGGAGACCCAGTACTTC
>TRBJ2-1|TRBV19|TRBD2|NA
CASSIVVGRAGGGNEQFF
TGTGCCAGTAGTATAGTGGTGGGGCGAGCGGGGGGAGGCAATGAGCAGTTCTTC
>TRBJ1-4|TRBV5-1|TRBD1|once
CASSFGTVTEKLFF
TGCGCCAGCAGCTTCGGGACAGTGACTGAAAAACTGTTTTTT
>TRBJ2-1|TRBV7-3|NA|NA
CASSEDSYNEQFF
TGTGCCAGCAGCGAGGACAGTTACAATGAGCAGTTCTTC
>TRBJ2-6|TRBV27|TRBD2|NA
CASRGVSGSFSGANVLTF
TGTGCCAGCAGGGGAGTTAGCGGGAGTTTCTCTGGGGCCAACGTCCTGACTTTC
>TRBJ1-1|TRBV5-6|NA|NA
CASSSFMNTEAFF
TGTGCCAGCAGCAGTTTCATGAACACTGAAGCTTTCTTT
>TRBJ2-7|TRBV11-2|NA|NA
CASRPLAYEQYF
TGTGCCAGCAGGCCATTGGCCTACGAGCAGTACTTC
>TRBJ2-7|TRBV7-9|NA|NA
CASSLKYEQYF
TGTGCCAGCAGCCTAAAGTACGAGCAGTACTTC
>TRBJ1-5|TRBV2|TRBD1|NA
CASRDWTGGNQPQHF
TGTGCCAGCAGGGACTGGACAGGCGGGAATCAGCCCCAGCATTTT
>TRBJ2-1|TRBV4-1|NA|NA
CASSHRGNEQFF
TGCGCCAGCAGCCATCGGGGGAATGAGCAGTTCTTC
>TRBJ2-5|TRBV27|TRBD1|NA
CASSAGTATGEETQYF
TGTGCCAGCAGTGCCGGGACAGCGACAGGGGAAGAGACCCAGTACTTC
>TRBJ2-7|TRBV29-1|NA|NA
CSVGEVEQYF
TGCAGCGTTGGGGAGGTCGAGCAGTACTTC
>TRBJ2-1|TRBV4-3|TRBD2|NA
CASSRGLAGGYNEQFF
TGCGCCAGCAGCCGCGGACTAGCGGGAGGCTACAATGAGCAGTTCTTC
>TRBJ1-5|TRBV6-5|TRBD1|NA
CASRVQGNSNQPQHF
TGTGCCAGCAGGGTACAGGGGAATAGCAATCAGCCCCAGCATTTT
>TRBJ2-5|TRBV5-6|TRBD2|NA
CASSFPGLAVQETQYF
TGTGCCAGCAGCTTCCCGGGACTAGCGGTTCAAGAGACCCAGTACTTC
>TRBJ2-5|TRBV25-1|TRBD1|NA
CASSVRQGQETQYF
TGTGCCAGCAGTGTTCGACAGGGCCAAGAGACCCAGTACTTC
>TRBJ1-2|TRBV28|NA|few
CASSPPVGGYGYTF
TGTGCCAGCAGTCCACCAGTTGGGGGCTATGGCTACACCTTC
>TRBJ2-1|TRBV9|TRBD2|NA
CASSPISSGAYNEQFF
TGTGCCAGCAGCCCAATTAGTAGCGGGGCTTACAATGAGCAGTTCTTC
>TRBJ1-6|TRBV11-2|NA|few
CASSLSADSYNSPLHF
TGTGCCAGCAGCTTATCGGCAGACTCATATAATTCACCCCTCCACTTT
>TRBJ1-5|TRBV4-1|NA|NA
CASSQGYREGNQPQHF
TGCGCCAGCAGCCAGGGGTACAGGGAGGGCAATCAGCCCCAGCATTTT
>TRBJ1-5|TRBV19|NA|NA
CASSISQSSNQPQHF
TGTGCCAGTAGTATATCCCAGAGTAGCAATCAGCCCCAGCATTTT
>TRBJ1-1|TRBV30|NA|medium-sized
CAWKSNTEAFF
TGTGCCTGGAAGAGTAACACTGAAGCTTTCTTT
>TRBJ1-3|TRBV7-9|NA|NA
CASSLTETNSGNTIYF
TGTGCCAGCAGCTTAACAGAGACAAACTCTGGAAACACCATATATTTT
>TRBJ1-1|TRBV5-4|TRBD1|NA
CASTATGRTEAFF
TGTGCCAGCACCGCGACAGGGCGCACTGAAGCTTTCTTT
>TRBJ1-1|TRBV28|TRBD1|NA
CASSLSSIPGTGGGNTEAFF
TGTGCCAGCAGTTTATCCTCAATTCCCGGGACAGGGGGTGGGAACACTGAAGCTTTCTTT
>TRBJ1-2|TRBV7-9|NA|NA
CASSVGLAHGYTF
TGTGCCAGCAGCGTCGGGTTAGCCCATGGCTACACCTTC
>TRBJ2-7|TRBV27|NA|NA
CASNPRAGRFSYEQYF
TGTGCCAGCAACCCCCGGGCTGGGAGATTCTCCTACGAGCAGTACTTC
>TRBJ2-1|TRBV6-4|TRBD2|NA
CASSDSGTSVYNEQFF
TGTGCCAGCAGTGACTCTGGGACTAGCGTATACAATGAGCAGTTCTTC
>TRBJ1-2|TRBV14|NA|NA
CASSQEWPSRYGYTF
TGTGCCAGCAGCCAAGAATGGCCTTCCCGCTATGGCTACACCTTC
>TRBJ2-2|TRBV9|NA|NA
CASSVAVGMGGELFF
TGTGCCAGCAGCGTAGCTGTGGGTATGGGCGGGGAGCTGTTTTTT
>TRBJ2-7|TRBV27|TRBD2|NA
CASSREALTSGNSYEQYF
TGTGCCAGCAGTCGCGAGGCGCTGACTAGCGGGAATTCCTACGAGCAGTACTTC
>TRBJ1-1|TRBV28|NA|NA
CASSLRGARYTEAFF
TGTGCCAGCAGTTTGAGGGGCGCGAGGTACACTGAAGCTTTCTTT
>TRBJ1-1|TRBV5-1|TRBD1|NA
CASSFETGGWTEAFF
TGCGCCAGCAGCTTCGAGACAGGGGGCTGGACTGAAGCTTTCTTT
>TRBJ2-2|TRBV2|NA|NA
CASRKSGGPNTGELFF
TGTGCCAGCAGAAAAAGTGGGGGACCGAACACCGGGGAGCTGTTTTTT
>TRBJ2-3|TRBV12-5|TRBD1|NA
CASGLGQGAATDTQYF
TGTGCTAGTGGTTTGGGACAGGGGGCCGCGACAGATACGCAGTATTTT
>TRBJ2-2|TRBV4-1|TRBD2|once
CASSQERGSGGYTGELFF
TGCGCCAGCAGCCAAGAAAGGGGTAGCGGGGGTTACACCGGGGAGCTGTTTTTT
>TRBJ2-5|TRBV15|NA|NA
CATSRDRGSKETQYF
TGTGCCACCAGCAGAGATCGAGGGTCGAAAGAGACCCAGTACTTC
>TRBJ2-7|TRBV18|TRBD1|NA
CASSPTLGDRGGYEQYF
TGTGCCAGCTCACCTACGCTAGGGGACAGGGGAGGCTACGAGCAGTACTTC
>TRBJ2-1|TRBV7-9|NA|NA
CASSVTFSYNEQFF
TGTGCCAGCAGCGTTACCTTCTCCTACAATGAGCAGTTCTTC
>TRBJ1-1|TRBV6-5|NA|NA
CASSYSHTEAFF
TGTGCCAGCAGTTACTCGCACACTGAAGCTTTCTTT
>TRBJ1-1|TRBV28|NA|NA
CASSLWAPPNTEAFF
TGTGCCAGCAGTTTATGGGCCCCACCGAACACTGAAGCTTTCTTT
>TRBJ1-1|TRBV7-9|NA|NA
CASQGNTEAFF
TGTGCCAGCCAGGGGAACACTGAAGCTTTCTTT
>TRBJ2-3|TRBV27|NA|NA
CASSLYAGTSTDTQYF
TGTGCCAGCAGTTTATATGCAGGTACTAGCACAGATACGCAGTATTTT
>TRBJ2-1|TRBV6-5|TRBD2|NA
CASSWSGGLNNEQFF
TGTGCCAGCAGTTGGAGCGGGGGGCTTAACAATGAGCAGTTCTTC
>TRBJ2-7|TRBV5-6|NA|NA
CASSLLPGLGEQYF
TGTGCCAGCAGCTTGCTACCGGGTCTCGGGGAGCAGTACTTC